One and the same sample provided the 20 T cell receptor beta chains below, sequenced in a study of blood T cell repertoires in COVID-19. The protocol was immunoSEQ multiplex PCR, while the TCRdb copy is restricted to in-frame clones and leaves out a portion. The sample lists some 240,000 clones, around 83% occurring once. The material sequenced was peripheral blood. Receptor source: a middle-aged woman who had recovered from COVID-19.

The gene calls are TRBV11-3 and TRBJ2-5, with a possible D match to TRBD1 (5 bases). V lost 6 bases and J 1 base, leaving 12 bases between the germline ends. This CDR3 region has 14 residues. Germline V gives CDR1 SGHNT, CDR2 YENEEA. Here the CDR3 reads CASSSDMGQETQYF. CDR3 sequence (DNA): TGTGCCAGCAGTTCGGACATGGGCCAAGAGACCCAGTACTTC.

The genes are TRBV5-1 and TRBJ2-2, with 7 bases fitting TRBD1. The CDR3 runs to 13 residues. From germline, CDR1 is SGHRS and CDR2 YFSETQ. V dropped 5 bases and J dropped 6; count of bases not matched to a gene: 4. CDR3 in amino acids: CASSFQGAGELFF. The CDR3 coding sequence is TGCGCCAGCAGTTTCCAGGGGGCCGGGGAGCTGTTTTTT.

The J gene is TRBJ2-2, the V gene TRBV5-1, with D perhaps TRBD2 (7 bases). V shed 4 bases and J shed 0 bases, with 10 bases lying between them. Germline V gene lookup returns CDR1 SGHRS and CDR2 YFSETQ. This CDR3 contains 15 residues. The CDR3 is CASSGGAANTGELFF. Written as DNA, the CDR3 is TGCGCCAGCAGCGGGGGGGCAGCGAACACCGGGGAGCTGTTTTTT.

The chain carries TRBV7-2 and TRBJ2-3; D gene ambiguous. The CDR3 contains 12 residues. With 4 bases removed from V and 2 bases from J, the gap between germline ends came to 4 bases. Germline values: CDR1 SGHTA, CDR2 FQGNSA. CDR3 coding DNA: TGTGCCAGCAGCTCTTACACAGATACGCAGTATTTT. This encodes CASSSYTDTQYF.

This sequence joins TRBV7-9 and TRBJ1-3; 8 bases are shared with TRBD1. Germline assignment: CDR1 SEHNR and CDR2 FQNEAQ (reference sequence). This CDR3 has 16 amino acids. V was pared by 5 bases and J by 0 bases, with 6 bases of the junction left unmatched. The CDR3 here is CASSHRGGTSGNTIYF. The CDR3 nucleotides read TGTGCCAGCAGCCACAGGGGGGGGACCTCTGGAAACACCATATATTTT. Full variable domain (missing parts from reference TRBV7-9 and TRBJ1-3): DTGVSQNPRHKITKRGQNVTFRCDPISEHNRLYWYRQTLGQGPEFLTYFQNEAQLEKSRLLSDRFSAERPKGSFSTLEIQRTEQGDSAMYLCASSHRGGTSGNTIYFGEGSWLTVV.

This clone was detected only once. This rearrangement joins TRBV9 to TRBJ2-3, with 8 bases aligning to TRBD2. V lost 3 bases and J lost 2; bases outside the gene matches: 8. Germline V CDR1 and CDR2: SGDLS, YYNGEE. This CDR3 region has 16 residues. DNA for the CDR3: TGTGCCAGCAGCGCCCAGGCTAGCGGGTTCACAGATACGCAGTATTTT. It is translated as CASSAQASGFTDTQYF.

The chain joins TRBV15 to TRBJ1-5, with TRBD1 matching over 11 bases. Germline lookup yields CDR1 LNHNV and CDR2 YYDKDF (reference sequence). V trimming: 4 bases; J trimming: 7 bases; junction bases outside the gene matches: 6. The CDR3 runs to 15 residues. The CDR3 here is CATSNLGTGGQPQHF. CDR3 nucleotide sequence: TGTGCCACCAGCAACCTGGGGACAGGGGGGCAGCCCCAGCATTTT.

The chain has TRBV5-4 and TRBJ1-2; TRBD1 agrees at 7 bases. V lost 0 bases to trimming and J lost 7 bases; unmatched junction nucleotides: 9. The CDR3 runs 15 residues. The germline gives CDR1 SGHNT, CDR2 YYREEE (reference sequence). Here the CDR3 reads CASSLEGARRRGYTF. The CDR3 nucleotides are TGTGCCAGCAGCTTGGAGGGGGCTAGGCGTCGTGGCTACACCTTC.

The table lists this clone with many counts. This chain connects TRBV4-3 to TRBJ2-3; 9 bases fit TRBD2. Germline trimming cut 1 base from V and 1 base from J; bases unmatched to any gene: 3. The CDR3 runs 16 residues. Per the germline V gene, CDR1 is LGHNA and CDR2 is YSLEER. DNA of the CDR3: TGCGCCAGCAGCCAAGGTAGCGGGGGCGGCACAGATACGCAGTATTTT. Its protein product is CASSQGSGGGTDTQYF.

The chain uses TRBV10-3 and TRBJ1-5; weak D call: TRBD1 (6 bases). Germline values: CDR1 ENHRY, CDR2 SYGVKD. Trimming pared 4 bases from V and 7 bases from J, leaving 8 bases between. This CDR3 has 12 amino acids. The CDR3 loop is CAISAQGQPQHF. The CDR3 nucleotides are TGTGCCATCAGTGCCCAGGGGCAGCCCCAGCATTTT.

The genes are TRBV29-1 and TRBJ1-2, with 7 bases aligning to TRBD1. V trimming: 1 base; J trimming: 3 bases; junction bases outside the gene matches: 14. The CDR3 has 17 amino acids. Germline V gene sequence: CDR1 SQVTM, CDR2 ANQGSEA. For the CDR3, the DNA is TGCAGCGTTGAAGGCGGCTTGGCCAGGGGGATTGACTATGGCTACACCTTC. This encodes CSVEGGLARGIDYGYTF.

The V call is TRBV4-3, the J call TRBJ1-1; D may be TRBD1 (6 bases). Germline loops: CDR1 LGHNA, CDR2 YSLEER. This CDR3 has 15 residues. The V end lost 4 bases, the J end lost 0 bases, and 12 bases lay between the germline ends. In DNA form, the CDR3 reads TGCGCCAGCAGCCTCGATGGGGGCATGAACACTGAAGCTTTCTTT. Protein sequence: CASSLDGGMNTEAFF.

The chain uses TRBV9 and TRBJ1-2, with TRBD1 identical over 9 bases. The CDR3 extends over 15 amino acids. The V and J ends lost 4 bases and 7 bases, in that order; junction bases with no gene match: 11. Germline CDR1 SGDLS, CDR2 YYNGEE. CDR3 residues: CASSTRTGEAGGYTF. The CDR3 DNA reads as TGTGCCAGCAGCACCCGGACAGGGGAGGCGGGTGGCTACACCTTC.

This sequence joins TRBV6-1 and TRBJ1-4; D is uncertain. Trimming removed 3 bases from V and 3 bases from J, with 17 bases in between. Per germline, CDR1 MNHNS and CDR2 SASEGT. CDR3 length: 17 amino acids. CDR3 nucleotide sequence: TGTGCCAGCAGTGAGGGAGGGTTATATCTGGCTAATGAAAAACTGTTTTTT. Protein product: CASSEGGLYLANEKLFF.

The genes are TRBV5-6 and TRBJ2-7; 12 bases align to TRBD1. The junction had 6 bases not matched to a gene; V was cut back by 2 bases and J by 6 bases. CDR3 length: 15 amino acids. Germline values: CDR1 SGHDT, CDR2 YYEEEE. CDR3 sequence reads: CASSLIGTGGSEQYF. CDR3 bases: TGTGCCAGCAGCTTAATAGGGACAGGGGGCTCCGAGCAGTACTTC.

The chain carries TRBV6-5 and TRBJ1-5; perhaps TRBD1 as D (5 bases). Trimming removed 6 bases at V and 4 bases at J, with 13 bases between. CDR3 length: 14 amino acids. Germline V gives CDR1 MNHEY, CDR2 SVGAGI. The CDR3 protein is CASSYDSPNQPQHF. The CDR3, as DNA: TGTGCCAGCAGCTACGACAGCCCTAATCAGCCCCAGCATTTT.

The V and J genes are TRBV29-1 and TRBJ2-7; D gene ambiguous. The CDR3 sequence is 14 residues long. The germline CDR1 and CDR2 sequences are SQVTM and ANQGSEA. Trimming took 6 bases from V and 2 from J, leaving 17 bases between them. CDR3 bases: TGCAGCGTGGAAAGCTATTTCGGTGCCTACGAGCAGTACTTC. This sequence encodes CSVESYFGAYEQYF.

This sequence joins TRBV10-3 and TRBJ2-6; a possible D gene is TRBD1 (5 bases). This CDR3 is 17 amino acids long. Germline values: CDR1 ENHRY, CDR2 SYGVKD. V was cut by 6 bases and J by 0 bases, with 15 bases left in between. CDR3 sequence: CAIRPGLLTSGANVLTF. The CDR3 bases are TGTGCCATCAGACCAGGGCTATTGACCTCTGGGGCCAACGTCCTGACTTTC.

The V and J genes are TRBV30 and TRBJ1-1, with a weak D call TRBD1 (6 bases). This CDR3 is 13 amino acids long. The V end lost 8 bases, the J end lost 1 base, and 14 bases lay between the germline ends. CDR1 is GTSNPN, CDR2 SVGIG, per germline (reference sequence). Written as DNA, the CDR3 is TGTGCCGCAACCCCGGACAGGAACACTGAAGCTTTCTTT. This translates into CAATPDRNTEAFF.

The gene calls are TRBV10-3 and TRBJ1-2, with TRBD1 matching 7 bases. Germline CDR1 reads ENHRY; CDR2 reads SYGVKD. This CDR3 is built from 13 residues. The junction had 4 bases not matched to a gene; V was cut back by 6 bases and J by 3 bases. As DNA, the CDR3 is TGTGCCATCAGCGATGACAGGGACTATGGCTACACCTTC. This gives the protein CAISDDRDYGYTF.